These 20 T cell receptor beta chains were all obtained from the same sample, sequenced in a study of shared clonotypes between healthy human individuals. Libraries were prepared by immunoSEQ multiplex PCR; TCRdb keeps only in-frame clonotypes and omits some of them. The data contain some 680,000 clones, around 73% of them singletons. The sequencing input was memory CD4+ T cells sorted from blood. As for subset: CD45RA-negative fraction. The receptors shown here come from a woman aged 30 to 39 in good health.

This clone was recorded a few times. This rearrangement joins TRBV5-1 to TRBJ2-5; 7 bases line up with TRBD2. In germline, CDR1 is SGHRS, CDR2 YFSETQ. V shed 0 bases and J 2 bases; nucleotides not matched to a gene: 7. The CDR3 contains 16 residues. The CDR3 sequence: CASSLAPVGGQETQYF. The CDR3 DNA is TGCGCCAGCAGCTTGGCCCCAGTGGGAGGGCAAGAGACCCAGTACTTC.

The chain recombines TRBV2 with TRBJ2-1; D gene ambiguous. Trimming cost V 9 bases and J 1 base, with 19 bases left between them. Germline V gene data show CDR1 as SNHLY and CDR2 as FYNNEI. The CDR3 length is 16 residues. The CDR3 region is CASRLGLDVSYNEQFF. CDR3 DNA sequence: TGTGCCAGTAGATTGGGCTTGGATGTTTCCTACAATGAGCAGTTCTTC.

The chain employs TRBV19 and TRBJ2-7; TRBD2 is a possible D gene (6 bases). The CDR3 spans 14 residues. Per germline, CDR1 LNHDA and CDR2 SQIVND (reference sequence). V was clipped by 10 bases and J by 4 bases, with 20 bases between them. In nucleotides, the CDR3 is TGTGCCATCCCCCTTCACGGGCGGGAATACGAGCAGTACTTC. The encoded protein is CAIPLHGREYEQYF.

J is TRBJ2-7 and V is TRBV6-5; possibly TRBD2 for D (6 bases). Trimming removed 5 bases at V and 7 bases at J, with 18 bases between. CDR3 size: 14 residues. Germline values: CDR1 MNHEY, CDR2 SVGAGI. As DNA, the CDR3 is TGTGCCAGCAGTAAACGGGACTCTACGGGGGAGCAGTACTTC. It encodes CASSKRDSTGEQYF.

This sequence joins TRBV19 and TRBJ2-7; perhaps D is TRBD1 or TRBD2 (5 bases each). The germline CDR1 and CDR2 sequences are LNHDA and SQIVND (reference sequence). Deletions cut 3 bases from V and 4 bases from J, with 13 bases between. CDR3 length: 14 amino acids. The chain's CDR3 is CASSIWGKAYEQYF. The CDR3 DNA is TGTGCCAGTAGTATTTGGGGGAAGGCTTACGAGCAGTACTTC.

This clone occurred a few times. The V and J genes are TRBV7-4 and TRBJ2-5; possibly TRBD1 for D (7 bases). Trimming pared 4 bases from V and 5 bases from J, leaving 17 bases between. The CDR3 covers 15 residues. Germline CDR1 SGHVT, CDR2 SQSDAQ. CDR3 DNA sequence: TGTGCCAGCAGCTCGCGACAGGGAGGAGCGGAGACCCAGTACTTC. This sequence encodes CASSSRQGGAETQYF.

The CDR3, as DNA: TGCGCCAGCAGCGCGGGGGGAGCTAACTATGGCTACACCTTC. Translating gives CASSAGGANYGYTF. The rearrangement links TRBV5-1 to TRBJ1-2; D possibly corresponds to TRBD1 (5 bases). V gave up 4 bases and J gave up 0 bases, with 10 bases separating them. Germline V CDR1 and CDR2: SGHRS, YFSETQ. The CDR3 extends over 14 amino acids.

The table lists this clone with a few counts. This sequence joins TRBV19 and TRBJ1-3, with D maybe TRBD1 (6 bases). In germline, CDR1 is LNHDA, CDR2 SQIVND (reference sequence). V was clipped by 6 bases and J by 2 bases, with 11 bases between them. The CDR3 length is 14 residues. CDR3: CASSSGETGNTIYF. The CDR3 DNA sequence: TGTGCCAGTAGCTCAGGGGAAACTGGAAACACCATATATTTT.

The rearrangement joins TRBV11-2 to TRBJ1-1, with D hard to call. Germline V lookup: CDR1 SGHAT, CDR2 FQNNGV. Between the trimmed V and J ends, which lost 1 base and 1 base, there was a span of 4 bases. The CDR3 runs 13 residues. The DNA of the CDR3 is TGTGCCAGCAGCTTAGTGGAGAACACTGAAGCTTTCTTT. Translation gives CASSLVENTEAFF. Variable domain in full (rest from reference TRBV11-2 and TRBJ1-1): EAGVAQSPRYKIIEKRQSVAFWCNPISGHATLYWYQQILGQGPKLLIQFQNNGVVDDSQLPKDRFSAERLKGVDSTLKIQPAKLEDSAVYLCASSLVENTEAFFGQGTRLTVV.

This chain links TRBV6-6 with TRBJ2-3, with TRBD2 identical over 9 bases. The length of the CDR3 is 14 residues. CDR1 is MNHNY and CDR2 is SVGAGI in the germline V gene (reference sequence). The V gene end was trimmed by 5 bases and the J gene end by 2 bases; junction bases not matched to a gene: 2. The CDR3 region is CASSRLADTDTQYF. Here the CDR3 DNA reads TGTGCCAGCAGTAGACTAGCGGACACAGATACGCAGTATTTT.

This chain uses TRBV7-9 with TRBJ2-5; 9 bases align to TRBD1. The V and J ends lost 5 bases and 3 bases, in that order; junction bases with no gene match: 4. The germline CDR1 and CDR2 sequences are SEHNR and FQNEAQ (reference sequence). This CDR3 has 14 residues. CDR3 DNA: TGTGCCAGCAGCCGGACAGGGGTCAAAGAGACCCAGTACTTC. This encodes CASSRTGVKETQYF.

A word on this clone: Other DNA sequences in this sample translate to the same CDR3. This chain joins TRBV7-9 and TRBJ2-5; no clear D gene. The V and J ends lost 3 bases and 1 base respectively, with 0 bases between them. The CDR3 spans 11 residues. The germline V gene encodes CDR1 SEHNR and CDR2 FQNEAQ (reference sequence). The CDR3 nucleotides are TGTGCCAGCAGCTTCCAAGAGACCCAGTACTTC. Encoded protein: CASSFQETQYF.

Notes on this clone: The identical CDR3 is also encoded by other nucleotide sequences in the sample. For the CDR3, the DNA is TGCGCCAGCAGTTGGGACGGCAATCAGCCCCAGCATTTT. Its translation is CASSWDGNQPQHF. The chain has TRBV5-1 and TRBJ1-5; a weak D match, TRBD1 (5 bases). V gave up 5 bases and J gave up 2 bases, with 8 bases separating them. This CDR3 spans 13 amino acids. Germline V gives CDR1 SGHRS, CDR2 YFSETQ.

The chain has TRBV11-3 and TRBJ2-2; D is possibly TRBD1 (6 bases). This CDR3 has 17 amino acids. Per germline, CDR1 SGHNT and CDR2 YENEEA. V gave up 5 bases and J gave up 2 bases, with 18 bases separating them. CDR3 in DNA: TGTGCCAGCAGCGACAATTTTGGGACACCTAACACCGGGGAGCTGTTTTTT. Amino acid sequence: CASSDNFGTPNTGELFF.

The CDR3 spells CASSSWTGKKETQYF. In DNA, the CDR3 is TGTGCCAGCAGTTCCTGGACAGGAAAAAAAGAGACCCAGTACTTC. The gene calls are TRBV28 and TRBJ2-5; 7 bases are shared with TRBD1. After removal of 4 bases from V and 3 bases from J, the junction contained 8 bases not matched to a gene. The length of the CDR3 is 15 residues. CDR1 and CDR2 (germline): MDHEN, SYDVKM.

With regard to this clone: Other DNA sequences in the sample encode the same CDR3. The chain is built from TRBV5-1 and TRBJ2-3; D is uncertain. The V gene's germline CDR1 is SGHRS and CDR2 YFSETQ. Trimming removed 0 bases from V and 0 bases from J, with 5 bases in between. The CDR3 is 14 residues long. The CDR3 loop reads CASSLEKSTDTQYF. The CDR3 region has the DNA TGCGCCAGCAGCTTGGAGAAAAGCACAGATACGCAGTATTTT.

The CDR3 loop is CASSTPSGSTYNEQFF. In nucleotides, the CDR3 is TGTGCCAGCAGTACCCCCAGCGGGAGCACCTACAATGAGCAGTTCTTC. The chain recombines TRBV28 with TRBJ2-1; 8 bases are a match to TRBD2. With V trimmed by 5 bases and J by 2 bases, 8 bases remained unmatched. There are 16 residues in the CDR3. The germline gives CDR1 MDHEN, CDR2 SYDVKM.

In nucleotides, the CDR3 is TGTGCCAGCAGCTTGGCGACGGGGGAGCTGTTTTTT. Amino acid sequence: CASSLATGELFF. This sequence joins TRBV5-6 and TRBJ2-2, with D uncertain. The germline V gene has CDR1 SGHDT and CDR2 YYEEEE. The CDR3 has 12 amino acids. Trimming cost V 0 bases and J 8 bases, with 5 bases left between them.

This clone was recorded at least ten times. V gene TRBV5-6 combines with J gene TRBJ2-1; tentatively, D is TRBD1 (6 bases). The CDR3 contains 14 residues. The germline V gene has CDR1 SGHDT and CDR2 YYEEEE. V was trimmed by 4 bases and J by 6 bases, leaving 14 bases between them. The CDR3 protein is CASSRLPGVNEQFF. The CDR3 DNA is TGTGCCAGCAGCCGCCTCCCAGGGGTCAATGAGCAGTTCTTC.

The chain is built from TRBV11-2 and TRBJ2-5; D is possibly TRBD2 (6 bases). Trimming stripped 5 bases from V and 0 bases from J, with 13 bases between. The CDR3 runs 15 residues. The germline V gene encodes CDR1 SGHAT and CDR2 FQNNGV. The CDR3 is CASSKSGTYQETQYF. In DNA, the CDR3 is TGTGCCAGCAGCAAGTCCGGGACTTACCAAGAGACCCAGTACTTC. Drawing the rest from reference TRBV11-2 and TRBJ2-5, the complete variable domain is EAGVAQSPRYKIIEKRQSVAFWCNPISGHATLYWYQQILGQGPKLLIQFQNNGVVDDSQLPKDRFSAERLKGVDSTLKIQPAKLEDSAVYLCASSKSGTYQETQYFGPGTRLLVL.